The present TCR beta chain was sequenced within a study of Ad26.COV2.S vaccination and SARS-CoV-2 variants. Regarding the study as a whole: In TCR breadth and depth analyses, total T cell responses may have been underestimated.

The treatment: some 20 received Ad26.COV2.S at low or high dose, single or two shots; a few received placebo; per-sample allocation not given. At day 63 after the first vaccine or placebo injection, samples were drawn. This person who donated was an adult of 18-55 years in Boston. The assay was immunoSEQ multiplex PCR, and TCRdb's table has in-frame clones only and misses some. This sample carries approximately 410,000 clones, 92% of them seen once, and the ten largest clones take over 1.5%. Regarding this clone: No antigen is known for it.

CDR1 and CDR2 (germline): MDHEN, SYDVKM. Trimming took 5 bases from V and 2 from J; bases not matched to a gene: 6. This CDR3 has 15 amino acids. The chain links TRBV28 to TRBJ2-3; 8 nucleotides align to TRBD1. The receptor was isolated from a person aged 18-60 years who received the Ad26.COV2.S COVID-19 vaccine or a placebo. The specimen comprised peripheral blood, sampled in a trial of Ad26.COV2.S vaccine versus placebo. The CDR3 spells CASSSRDRITDTQYF. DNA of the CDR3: TGTGCCAGCAGTAGCCGGGACAGGATCACAGATACGCAGTATTTT.